The T cell receptor beta chain under discussion was sequenced for a study of shared clonotypes between healthy human individuals. Each replicate PCR on the sorted subsets used 200 to 250 ng DNA (about 30,000 T cell genomes). The table came from immunoSEQ multiplex PCR; TCRdb's copy has only in-frame clones and leaves some out. The sample includes 2 million to 2.5 million clones, approximately 95% seen only once; the top ten take 0.13%. With 6 bases removed from V and 2 bases from J, the gap between germline ends came to 4 bases. This CDR3 spans 12 amino acids. In germline, CDR1 is MNHNS, CDR2 SASEGT.

The receptor comes from a man between 18 and 29 years old in good health. What was sequenced was naive CD4+ T cells sorted from blood. The subset is: CD45RA+ positively selected. The chain links TRBV6-1 to TRBJ2-2; no firm D call. The CDR3 loop reads CASRRNTGELFF. The CDR3 DNA follows: TGTGCCAGCAGGAGAAACACCGGGGAGCTGTTTTTT.